This TCR beta chain derives from a study of blood T cell repertoires in COVID-19. Looking at the study overall: Italy, Spain and the United States were the sources of the convalescent and acute COVID-19 samples. Sources were T cells, B-cell-depleted T cells, or PBMCs; the material itself was cDNA or gDNA.

There are 18 residues in the CDR3. Per the germline V gene, CDR1 is WNHNN and CDR2 is SYGVQD (reference sequence). V dropped 7 bases and J dropped 6; count of bases not matched to a gene: 19. This clone was seen more than once but under ten times. As originally analysed: For nucleated cells, counts were estimated from reference gene primer amplification. Repertoires were generated with immunoSEQ multiplex PCR, while TCRdb's copy carries only in-frame clones and drops some. Clonal size and the V and J genes are those of that table, whereas D and trimming came from the DNA. The sample includes roughly 230,000 clones, 80% to 90% of them seen just once.

This clonotype was obtained from a man aged 50 or older with acute or convalescent COVID-19. This chain links TRBV10-1 with TRBJ1-5, with TRBD1 identical over 9 bases. The material sequenced was peripheral blood. The DNA for the CDR3 is TGCGCCAGCACCTCACGGCGGACAGGGGCCCTTTTTGGTCAGCCCCAGCATTTT. It yields the protein CASTSRRTGALFGQPQHF.